The subject of this entry is one TCR beta chain. The entry originates in a study of blood T cell repertoires in COVID-19. Across the study: Samples representing acute and convalescent COVID-19 were sourced from the United States, Italy and Spain.

Germline V gene lookup returns CDR1 LGHDT and CDR2 YNNKEL (reference sequence). This CDR3 spans 18 amino acids. Germline trimming cut 4 bases from V and 6 bases from J; bases unmatched to any gene: 17. Repertoires were generated with immunoSEQ multiplex PCR, while TCRdb's copy carries only in-frame clones and drops some. The sample has just over 95,000 clones, roughly 80% seen once; the top ten hold about 18%. Sequences were obtained from peripheral blood. This receptor was identified in an elderly man with acute or convalescent COVID-19. The chain is built from TRBV3-1 (or the pseudogene TRBV3-2) and TRBJ2-7; 11 positions match TRBD2. The CDR3 is CASSLLAGGGSRYVEQYF. In nucleotides, the CDR3 is TGTGCCAGCAGCCTTCTAGCGGGGGGAGGTTCGAGGTACGTCGAGCAGTACTTC.